The present entry profiles one TCR beta chain with its context. From germline, CDR1 is SNHLY and CDR2 FYNNEI. V lost 7 bases, J lost 2 bases, and 11 bases lay in between. The CDR3 spans 13 residues. Reverse transcription of about 0.5 to 1 ug RNA was carried out with random hexamers. From the immunoSEQ multiplex PCR reads, TCRdb called clonotypes with MiXCR, one entry per CDR3 protein. The sample holds about 150,000 distinct CDR3 sequences, about 94% seen once. The sample is drawn from a study of CD8 T cells in Susac syndrome. The chain joins TRBV2 to TRBJ2-5; TRBD1 might be the D (6 bases). The clonotype was recovered from a human donor with multiple sclerosis. The sample consisted of CD4+ T cells from PBMCs. The CDR3 bases are TGTGCCAGCAAAAGGGGGAGACAAGAGACCCAGTACTTC. Protein: CASKRGRQETQYF.